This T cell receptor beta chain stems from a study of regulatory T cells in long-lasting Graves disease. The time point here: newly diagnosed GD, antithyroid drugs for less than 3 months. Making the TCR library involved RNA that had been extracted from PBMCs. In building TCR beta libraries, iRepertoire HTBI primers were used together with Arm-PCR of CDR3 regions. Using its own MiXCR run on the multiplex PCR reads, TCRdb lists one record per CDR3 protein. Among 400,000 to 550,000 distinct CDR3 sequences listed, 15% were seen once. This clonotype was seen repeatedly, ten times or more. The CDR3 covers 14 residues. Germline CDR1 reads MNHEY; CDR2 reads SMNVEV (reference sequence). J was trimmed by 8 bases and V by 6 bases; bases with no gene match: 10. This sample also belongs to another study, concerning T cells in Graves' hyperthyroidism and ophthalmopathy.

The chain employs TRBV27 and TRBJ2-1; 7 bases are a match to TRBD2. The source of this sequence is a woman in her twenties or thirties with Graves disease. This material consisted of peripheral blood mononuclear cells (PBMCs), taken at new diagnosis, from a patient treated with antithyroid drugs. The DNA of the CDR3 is TGTGCCAGCAGGGGCTGGGGGGGACGGCATGAGCAGTTCTTC. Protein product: CASRGWGGRHEQFF.